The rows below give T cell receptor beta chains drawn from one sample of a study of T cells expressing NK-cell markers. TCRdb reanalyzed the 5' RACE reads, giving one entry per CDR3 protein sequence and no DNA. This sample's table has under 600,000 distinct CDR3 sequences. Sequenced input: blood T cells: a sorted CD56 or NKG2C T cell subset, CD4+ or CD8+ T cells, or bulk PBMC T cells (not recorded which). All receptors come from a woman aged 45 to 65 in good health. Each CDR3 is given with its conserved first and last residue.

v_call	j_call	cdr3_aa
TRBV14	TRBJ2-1	CASSQIGGGSYNEQFF
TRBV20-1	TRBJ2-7	CSARRPGGPFYEQYF
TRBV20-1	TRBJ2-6	CSAWDKKSSGANVLTF
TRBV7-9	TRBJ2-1	CASSSEGGIPGDEQFF
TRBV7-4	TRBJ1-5	CASLRGTGGGTSNQPQHF
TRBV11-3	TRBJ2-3	CASSSGRKKTDTQYF
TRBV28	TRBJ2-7	CASRGGSLSYEQYF
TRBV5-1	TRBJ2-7	CASSLRSRGGRSEQYF
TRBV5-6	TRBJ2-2	CASSWTGKDTGELFF
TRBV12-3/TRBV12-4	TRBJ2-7	CASSLGRAPPPYF
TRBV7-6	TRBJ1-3	CASSLGRHSGNTIYF
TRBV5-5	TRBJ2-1	CASSLAFSGAFYNEQFF
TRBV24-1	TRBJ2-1	CATSDRSTGGWYNEQFF
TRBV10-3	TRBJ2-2	CAIRGTAYTGELFF
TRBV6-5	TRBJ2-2	CASSSGLEITGELFF
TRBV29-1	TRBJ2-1	CSVVRVARGSYNEQFF
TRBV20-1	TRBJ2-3	CSARDERETLVGTQYF
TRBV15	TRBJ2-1	CATTNVPPSGRPFF
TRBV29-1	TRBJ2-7	CSASRGPPSSYEQYF
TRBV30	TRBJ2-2	CAWSATVVGTGELFF
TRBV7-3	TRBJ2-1	CASSSSGIRTNEQFF
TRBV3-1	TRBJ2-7	CASSQREGQYF
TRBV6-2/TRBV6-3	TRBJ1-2	CASSRTSGVGNQNYGYTF
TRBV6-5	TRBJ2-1	CASSSGTSWFF
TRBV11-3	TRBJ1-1	CASSKVVDTEAFF
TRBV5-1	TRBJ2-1	CASSLASVAGEQFF
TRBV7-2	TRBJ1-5	CASSFRVQGNQPQHF
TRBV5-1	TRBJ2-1	CASSQAGGGHNEQFF
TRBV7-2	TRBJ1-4	CASSQGHSNEKLFF
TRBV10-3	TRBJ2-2	CATKLSGELFF
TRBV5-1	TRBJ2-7	CASSWSRSGPREQYF
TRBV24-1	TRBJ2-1	CATSDLGTQTLDEQFF
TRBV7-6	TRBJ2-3	CASSTPADTQYF
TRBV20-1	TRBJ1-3	CSARGGDHPTIYF
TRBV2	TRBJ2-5	CASSEAQLAEETQYF
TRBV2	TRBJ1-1	CASSPRRNTEAFF
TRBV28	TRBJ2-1	CASSLWLGNEQFF
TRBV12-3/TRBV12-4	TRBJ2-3	CASRTTRVAWVGDTQYF
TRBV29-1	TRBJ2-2	CSATRSLTGELFF
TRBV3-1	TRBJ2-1	CASSQDWREGREQFF
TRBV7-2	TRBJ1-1	CASSQITGRASREAFF
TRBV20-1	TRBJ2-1	CSALRTVDSNEQFF
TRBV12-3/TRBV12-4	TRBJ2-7	CASSLTPYDYEQYF
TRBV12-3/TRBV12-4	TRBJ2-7	CASSLMEGSTYEQYF
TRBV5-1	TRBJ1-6	CASSFQGPYSPLHF
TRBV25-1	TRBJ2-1	CASSEGLKAEQFF
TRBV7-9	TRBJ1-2	CASSFYLGQNYGYTF
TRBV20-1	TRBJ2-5	CSAHRGGLQETQYF
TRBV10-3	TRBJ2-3	CAISGTARGTQYF
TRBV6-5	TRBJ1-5	CASSYSADSPRHF
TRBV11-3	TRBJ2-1	CASSGWVEGNEQFF